The rows below give T cell receptor beta chains drawn from one sample of a study of long-term antiretroviral therapy in people with HIV. Profiled with immunoSEQ multiplex PCR; TCRdb holds only in-frame clones, not every one. In the table there are about 33,000 clones, about 95% of which are singletons. This sample comprised unsorted PBMCs, obtained approximately 6.5 years after starting antiretroviral therapy. The receptors derive from a man aged 30-40 years with HIV. Each CDR3 is given with its conserved first and last residue. Fields, in order: J gene, D gene, V gene, clone size, CDR3 DNA, CDR3 protein. D genes are given only for firm matches. Rows give clone size only sometimes, using once, few, many, or a class for an expanded clone.

j_gene: TRBJ1-1
d_gene: TRBD1
v_gene: TRBV10-3
abundance: NA
CDR3nt: TGTGCCATCAGAGTACAGGGGGCGAACACTGAAGCTTTCTTT
CDR3aa: CAIRVQGANTEAFF

j_gene: TRBJ1-6
d_gene: TRBD1
v_gene: TRBV6-4
abundance: NA
CDR3nt: TGTGCCATCACCTGGACAGGGATTCATAATTCACCCCTCCACTTT
CDR3aa: CAITWTGIHNSPLHF

j_gene: TRBJ1-5
d_gene: NA
v_gene: TRBV28
abundance: NA
CDR3nt: TGTGCCAGCCTCGGGCTTAATCAGCCCCAGCATTTT
CDR3aa: CASLGLNQPQHF

j_gene: TRBJ1-3
d_gene: NA
v_gene: TRBV6-5
abundance: NA
CDR3nt: TGTGCCACCAAGATACAGGGTATCTCTGGAAACACCATATATTTT
CDR3aa: CATKIQGISGNTIYF

j_gene: TRBJ2-5
d_gene: TRBD2
v_gene: TRBV7-9
abundance: NA
CDR3nt: TGTGCCAGCAGCTTAGGCACTAGCGGGAAGTTGTATGCCGAGACCCAGTACTTC
CDR3aa: CASSLGTSGKLYAETQYF

j_gene: TRBJ2-7
d_gene: NA
v_gene: TRBV9
abundance: NA
CDR3nt: TGTGCCAGCAGGGAGAACACAGCCAACAGGGCAACCTACGAGCAGTACTTC
CDR3aa: CASRENTANRATYEQYF

j_gene: TRBJ2-7
d_gene: TRBD2
v_gene: TRBV2
abundance: once
CDR3nt: TGTGCCAGCAGCGGGACTAGAATCGGAGGCGAGCAGTACTTC
CDR3aa: CASSGTRIGGEQYF

j_gene: TRBJ2-7
d_gene: NA
v_gene: TRBV7-2
abundance: NA
CDR3nt: TGTGCCAGCAGCATCTCCGAAGATTGGGAGCAGTACTTC
CDR3aa: CASSISEDWEQYF

j_gene: TRBJ1-2
d_gene: NA
v_gene: TRBV7-9
abundance: NA
CDR3nt: TGTGCCAGCAGCTTAGCGCAGGGTTGGGGCTACACCTTC
CDR3aa: CASSLAQGWGYTF

j_gene: TRBJ2-2
d_gene: NA
v_gene: TRBV10-3
abundance: NA
CDR3nt: TGTGCCATCAAGAGGGGTACCGGGGAGCTGTTTTTT
CDR3aa: CAIKRGTGELFF

j_gene: TRBJ1-1
d_gene: NA
v_gene: TRBV2
abundance: NA
CDR3nt: TGTGCCAGCAGTGGCCGACAGTCCCTACTGAACACTGAAGCTTTCTTT
CDR3aa: CASSGRQSLLNTEAFF

j_gene: TRBJ1-2
d_gene: TRBD1
v_gene: TRBV5-8
abundance: NA
CDR3nt: TGTGCCAGCAGCTTGAGGACAGGAGCCTATGGCTACACCTTC
CDR3aa: CASSLRTGAYGYTF

j_gene: TRBJ2-1
d_gene: NA
v_gene: TRBV6-6
abundance: NA
CDR3nt: TGTGCCAGCATCGAAAGGGGACAACCACTCAACAATGAGCAGTTCTTC
CDR3aa: CASIERGQPLNNEQFF

j_gene: TRBJ2-5
d_gene: TRBD2
v_gene: TRBV5-5
abundance: NA
CDR3nt: TGTGCCAGCAGCCATAGCGGGACCGAGGAGACCCAGTACTTC
CDR3aa: CASSHSGTEETQYF

j_gene: TRBJ2-6
d_gene: NA
v_gene: TRBV19
abundance: NA
CDR3nt: TGTGCCAGTAGTCTTTGGACAGCTAGATCTGGGGCCAACGTCCTGACTTTC
CDR3aa: CASSLWTARSGANVLTF

j_gene: TRBJ1-1
d_gene: NA
v_gene: TRBV18
abundance: few
CDR3nt: TGTGCCAGCTCACCACCACAGGGTGGGGGCACTGAAGCTTTCTTT
CDR3aa: CASSPPQGGGTEAFF